The present T cell receptor (beta chain) was sequenced within a study of cytomegalovirus exposure and HLA in healthy donors. Study-wide results and caveats: It was only CMV serostatus that was available as immune exposure information.

The CDR3 length is 14 residues. Per the germline V gene, CDR1 is MNHEY and CDR2 is SVGAGI. V lost 6 bases, J lost 3 bases, and 4 bases stayed unmatched. A note on this clone: Antigen specificity is unknown.

The study ran its PCR with 60 Vbeta and 13 Jbeta primers. Clones were read by immunoSEQ multiplex PCR, and TCRdb kept only the in-frame ones, dropping some. Its table records 200,000 to 250,000 clones. Sequences were obtained from PBMCs. This chain uses TRBV6-5 with TRBJ2-3, with 9 bases fitting TRBD2. The receptor was isolated from a woman in her twenties or thirties in good health and CMV-seropositive. CDR3 protein: CASSPSGGTDTQYF. CDR3 coding DNA: TGTGCCAGCAGCCCAAGCGGGGGGACAGATACGCAGTATTTT.